The rows below give T cell receptor beta chains drawn from one sample of a study of blood T cell repertoires in COVID-19. Profiling relied on immunoSEQ multiplex PCR, and the TCRdb table lists in-frame clones only, not all of them. The profile shows some 160,000 clones, 80% to 90% of them singletons. Specimen: peripheral blood. All receptors derive from a woman aged 80 or over with COVID-19, enrolled during active disease. The CDR3 runs from the conserved cysteine through the conserved F or W. Each record gives: D gene, J gene, clone size, V gene, CDR3 DNA, CDR3 protein. A D gene is named only where the DNA matches it firmly. The size field is filled for only some rows; it gives once, few, many or a size class.

D: -
J: TRBJ2-3
size: -
V: TRBV18
DNA: TGTGCCAGCTCACCGCTAAACAGGGACGCAGATACGCAGTATTTT
CDR3: CASSPLNRDADTQYF

D: -
J: TRBJ2-7
size: few
V: TRBV5-6
DNA: TGTGCCAGCAACGGACAGTACGAGCAGTACTTC
CDR3: CASNGQYEQYF

D: -
J: TRBJ1-6
size: -
V: TRBV11-2
DNA: TGTGCCAGCAGCTTAGATCGTCCATGGGACATCTATAATTCACCCCTCCACTTT
CDR3: CASSLDRPWDIYNSPLHF

D: TRBD1
J: TRBJ1-2
size: -
V: TRBV6-5
DNA: TGTGCCAGCAGTTACCAGGGGGCGGCTCGGGATGGCTACACCTTC
CDR3: CASSYQGAARDGYTF

D: -
J: TRBJ2-7
size: -
V: TRBV4-3
DNA: TGCGCCAGCAGTCGAGACAGTTCCTACGAGCAGTACTTC
CDR3: CASSRDSSYEQYF

D: TRBD2
J: TRBJ2-7
size: -
V: TRBV7-2
DNA: TGTGCCAGCAGCCCTACTAGCGGGGGCCCCTACGAGCAGTACTTC
CDR3: CASSPTSGGPYEQYF

D: -
J: TRBJ2-7
size: -
V: TRBV15
DNA: TGTGCCACCAGCAGAGATAGGGGGTTCTACGAGCAGTACTTC
CDR3: CATSRDRGFYEQYF

D: TRBD2
J: TRBJ2-1
size: -
V: TRBV5-1
DNA: TGCGCCAGCAGCCCCCGACTAGCGGGAGCTGCCTACAATGAGCAGTTCTTC
CDR3: CASSPRLAGAAYNEQFF

D: -
J: TRBJ1-5
size: -
V: TRBV10-3
DNA: TGTGCCATCAGTCCTACGGACAGTAGCAATCAGCCCCAGCATTTT
CDR3: CAISPTDSSNQPQHF

D: -
J: TRBJ2-3
size: -
V: TRBV19
DNA: TGTGCCAGTAGTATCGGGGAAGATACGCAGTATTTT
CDR3: CASSIGEDTQYF

D: TRBD2
J: TRBJ2-1
size: once
V: TRBV12-3/TRBV12-4
DNA: TGTGCCAGCAGTTTGGTAGCGGGAGGGCCCGAGTTCTTC
CDR3: CASSLVAGGPEFF

D: -
J: TRBJ2-5
size: -
V: TRBV5-4
DNA: TGTGCCAGCAGCTTAAATGCGGGCTTAGAGACCCAGTACTTC
CDR3: CASSLNAGLETQYF

D: -
J: TRBJ1-2
size: -
V: TRBV23-1
DNA: TGCGCCAGCAGTCGGCCAGGACAGTCTGGCGACACCTTC
CDR3: CASSRPGQSGDTF

D: -
J: TRBJ1-2
size: -
V: TRBV6-5
DNA: TGTGCCAGCACGGTCCTAGGCTCGGTATATGGCTACACCTTC
CDR3: CASTVLGSVYGYTF

D: -
J: TRBJ2-1
size: -
V: TRBV28
DNA: TGTGCCAGCAGTTTATACGACAGCCAATACAATGAGCAGTTCTTC
CDR3: CASSLYDSQYNEQFF

D: TRBD1
J: TRBJ2-7
size: -
V: TRBV5-5
DNA: TGTGCCAGCAGGGCGGACAGGGGAAGTTATAACGAGCAGTACTTC
CDR3: CASRADRGSYNEQYF

D: -
J: TRBJ2-7
size: -
V: TRBV5-1
DNA: TGCGCCAGCAGCACACAGGGAAACGAGCAGTACTTC
CDR3: CASSTQGNEQYF

D: TRBD1
J: TRBJ2-7
size: -
V: TRBV10-3
DNA: TGTGCCATCAGTGGGCAGGGGGTAGTCTACGAGCAGTACTTC
CDR3: CAISGQGVVYEQYF

D: -
J: TRBJ2-4
size: -
V: TRBV7-3
DNA: TGTGCCAGCAGCCCTATGGCCGGGAGTGGAAACATTCAGTACTTC
CDR3: CASSPMAGSGNIQYF

D: -
J: TRBJ2-2
size: -
V: TRBV7-3
DNA: TGTGCCAGCAGCTTATTTCGGGGTACCGGGGAGCTGTTTTTT
CDR3: CASSLFRGTGELFF

D: -
J: TRBJ2-5
size: -
V: TRBV30
DNA: TGTGCCTGGATCGGAGGAGGGGAGACCCAGTACTTC
CDR3: CAWIGGGETQYF

D: -
J: TRBJ1-2
size: few
V: TRBV27
DNA: TGTGCCAGCAGTCCCCGGGACATTTTCGGCTACACCTTC
CDR3: CASSPRDIFGYTF

D: -
J: TRBJ1-1
size: -
V: TRBV11-2
DNA: TGTGCCAGCAGCTTAGCGCAGGGCCCCACTGAAGCTTTCTTT
CDR3: CASSLAQGPTEAFF

D: TRBD2
J: TRBJ2-1
size: few
V: TRBV6-4
DNA: TGTGCCAGCAGCCCAAGCGGGAGCTCCTACAATGAGCAGTTCTTC
CDR3: CASSPSGSSYNEQFF

D: TRBD2
J: TRBJ2-3
size: -
V: TRBV5-1
DNA: TGCGCCAGCAGCTTGATGAGCGGGAGGGTCGCAGATACGCAGTATTTT
CDR3: CASSLMSGRVADTQYF

D: TRBD1
J: TRBJ2-2
size: -
V: TRBV19
DNA: TGTGCCAGTAGTATGGCAGGGGGGAACACCGGGGAGCTGTTTTTT
CDR3: CASSMAGGNTGELFF

D: -
J: TRBJ1-1
size: -
V: TRBV18
DNA: TGTGCCAGCTCACCTCTCATCGGGGTAGAAGAGAACACTGAAGCTTTCTTT
CDR3: CASSPLIGVEENTEAFF

D: -
J: TRBJ2-1
size: -
V: TRBV21-1
DNA: TGTGCCAGCAGGGGACTAGCGGGACTCCCGACTAATAACAATGAGCAGTTCTTC
CDR3: CASRGLAGLPTNNNEQFF

D: TRBD1
J: TRBJ1-2
size: -
V: TRBV12-3/TRBV12-4
DNA: TGTGCCAGCAGGGATGGGACAGGCTATGGCTACACCTTC
CDR3: CASRDGTGYGYTF

D: -
J: TRBJ1-4
size: -
V: TRBV4-1
DNA: TGCGCCAGCAGCCAAGATTGGTCAGGGTTGGACGAAAAACTGTTTTTT
CDR3: CASSQDWSGLDEKLFF

D: TRBD1
J: TRBJ1-2
size: -
V: TRBV6-5
DNA: TGTGCCAGCACCCCCCGGACAGGGCACTACACCTTC
CDR3: CASTPRTGHYTF

D: -
J: TRBJ2-3
size: -
V: TRBV12-3/TRBV12-4
DNA: TGTGCCAGCAGTCGCATGGTAGTAGATACGCAGTATTTT
CDR3: CASSRMVVDTQYF

D: TRBD2
J: TRBJ2-1
size: -
V: TRBV5-1
DNA: TGCGCCAGCAGCCCTAGCGGGACGGCCTACAATGAGCAGTTCTTC
CDR3: CASSPSGTAYNEQFF

D: -
J: TRBJ1-1
size: -
V: TRBV5-4
DNA: TGTGCCAGCAGCTTCGGAATGGGAGGGAACACTGAAGCTTTCTTT
CDR3: CASSFGMGGNTEAFF

D: -
J: TRBJ1-2
size: -
V: TRBV27
DNA: TGTGCCAGCAGTTTATACGGCGGGGAAAGGGGCTACACCTTC
CDR3: CASSLYGGERGYTF

D: -
J: TRBJ1-2
size: few
V: TRBV5-1
DNA: TGCGCCAGCAGCTTGGCAGGGGACGGCTACACCTTC
CDR3: CASSLAGDGYTF

D: TRBD1
J: TRBJ2-5
size: -
V: TRBV6-5
DNA: TGTGCCAGCAGTTACTCCAGGGGGCGCGCAGAGACCCAGTACTTC
CDR3: CASSYSRGRAETQYF

D: -
J: TRBJ2-1
size: few
V: TRBV19
DNA: TGTGCCAGTAGTAGGGGGGGCGTCTTGAGAATACCTGAGCAGTTCTTC
CDR3: CASSRGGVLRIPEQFF

D: TRBD2
J: TRBJ2-1
size: -
V: TRBV6-5
DNA: TGTGCCAGCAGCTCTAGCGGGGGCTCCTACAATGAGCAGTTCTTC
CDR3: CASSSSGGSYNEQFF

D: -
J: TRBJ2-6
size: -
V: TRBV19
DNA: TGTGCCAGTAGTATAAGAGGGAGACCATCCATCTCTGGGGCCAACGTCCTGACTTTC
CDR3: CASSIRGRPSISGANVLTF

D: -
J: TRBJ1-1
size: -
V: TRBV10-2
DNA: TGCGCCAGCAGTTTCGTGAACACTGAAGCTTTCTTT
CDR3: CASSFVNTEAFF

D: -
J: TRBJ2-5
size: -
V: TRBV19
DNA: TGTGCCAGTAGTATAAACAGGGCCGTCCAAGAGACCCAGTACTTC
CDR3: CASSINRAVQETQYF

D: -
J: TRBJ2-3
size: -
V: TRBV6-5
DNA: TGTGCCAGCAGCCAAAGGGACTTACCCGGGGATACGCAGTATTTT
CDR3: CASSQRDLPGDTQYF

D: TRBD1
J: TRBJ2-7
size: -
V: TRBV7-8
DNA: TGTGCCAGCAGCCCCGGGACAGGGAGGATAGGGTACTACGAGCAGTACTTC
CDR3: CASSPGTGRIGYYEQYF

D: -
J: TRBJ2-7
size: -
V: TRBV27
DNA: TGTGCCAGCAGTTTCTCCCGGGGATCCTACGAGCAGTACTTC
CDR3: CASSFSRGSYEQYF

D: TRBD2
J: TRBJ2-1
size: -
V: TRBV7-3
DNA: TGTGCCAGCAGCCCCTCCAAGCGGGACCCCTACAATGAGCAGTTCTTC
CDR3: CASSPSKRDPYNEQFF

D: -
J: TRBJ2-7
size: -
V: TRBV27
DNA: TGTGCCAGCAGTTTGAGGGGGGGGGCAAGGTCCTACGAGCAGTACTTC
CDR3: CASSLRGGARSYEQYF

D: TRBD2
J: TRBJ2-3
size: -
V: TRBV19
DNA: TGTGCCAGTACTCCCGTGGCAGCGGGAGGCACAGATACGCAGTATTTT
CDR3: CASTPVAAGGTDTQYF

D: TRBD1
J: TRBJ1-2
size: -
V: TRBV5-1
DNA: TGCGCCAGCAGCTTACAGGGACAGGGATATGGCTACACCTTC
CDR3: CASSLQGQGYGYTF

D: -
J: TRBJ2-7
size: -
V: TRBV28
DNA: TGTGCCAGCAGCCTGACTAGAAACTACGAGCAGTACTTC
CDR3: CASSLTRNYEQYF

D: TRBD2
J: TRBJ2-2
size: -
V: TRBV30
DNA: TGTGCCTGGAGTCCCCCTAGCGGGACCGGGGAGCTGTTTTTT
CDR3: CAWSPPSGTGELFF